Listed here are 25 T cell receptor beta chains from one sample, sequenced in a study of OX40 agonist ivuxolimab in advanced cancers. The receptor library was made with the immunoSEQ multiplex PCR assay. Drawn from immuneACCESS, this table holds only the in-frame rearrangements with V and J called that TCRdb kept. Clones are partly lost; checked studies trace under half to an unresolved V gene and leave the rest unexplained. The sample table contains 13,000 to 15,000 clones; only one count was recorded for about 93% of them. The ten top clones hold about 20% of the sample. The source was CD4+ or CD8+ T cells sorted from blood, collected in a trial of the OX40 agonist ivuxolimab. These receptors were taken from an adult with an advanced solid tumor such as melanoma, head and neck, liver or kidney cancer.

This CDR3 is CASSLRRNPLETQYF. CDR3 coding DNA: TGTGCCAGCAGCTTGAGACGGAACCCATTGGAGACCCAGTACTTC. The chain uses TRBV5-6 and TRBJ2-5; D gene unclear. Germline CDR1 SGHDT, CDR2 YYEEEE. CDR3 length: 15 residues. The V gene lost 1 base and the J gene lost 5 bases, with 15 bases spanning the gap.

This clone was seen only once. The chain is built from TRBV28 and TRBJ1-3, with no clear D. The CDR3 has 19 amino acids. In germline, CDR1 is MDHEN, CDR2 SYDVKM. The ends were cut back, 3 bases at V and 0 bases at J, with 21 bases in the middle. The CDR3, as DNA: TGTGCCAGCAGTTTTGCATCGGGCGAGGGCTATATCTCTGGAAACACCATATATTTT. It translates to CASSFASGEGYISGNTIYF.

The J gene is TRBJ1-4, the V gene TRBV9; D remains ambiguous. V was cut by 4 bases and J by 0 bases, with 13 bases left in between. This CDR3 comprises 16 residues. Per the germline V gene, CDR1 is SGDLS and CDR2 is YYNGEE. The CDR3 DNA reads TGTGCCAGCAGCCGGAGTGGGGTCTCAACTAATGAAAAACTGTTTTTT. It specifies CASSRSGVSTNEKLFF.

The chain carries TRBV27 and TRBJ1-5; a weak D match, TRBD1 (5 bases). This CDR3 spans 15 amino acids. The germline V and J ends were trimmed by 1 base and 7 bases, with 14 bases remaining between them. Germline V CDR1 and CDR2: MNHEY, SMNVEV (reference sequence). The CDR3 coding sequence is TGTGCCAGCAGTTTATTGGGGGGATCCGGACAGCCCCAGCATTTT. Translated, it gives CASSLLGGSGQPQHF.

The chain employs TRBV28 and TRBJ2-2; D remains ambiguous. CDR3 size: 13 residues. CDR1 and CDR2 from the germline V gene are MDHEN and SYDVKM. V was shortened by 2 bases and J by 6 bases, with 7 bases between the two germline ends. DNA for the CDR3: TGTGCCAGCAGTTTACCTCCGGCCGGGGAGCTGTTTTTT. This codes for CASSLPPAGELFF. The entire variable domain, with the rest obtained from reference TRBV28 and TRBJ2-2, is as follows: DVKVTQSSRYLVKRTGEKVFLECVQDMDHENMFWYRQDPGLGLRLIYFSYDVKMKEKGDIPEGYSVSREKKERFSLILESASTNQTSMYLCASSLPPAGELFFGEGSRLTVL.

This clone was counted a single time. The chain combines TRBV19 with TRBJ2-1, with 8 bases lining up with TRBD2. The CDR3 has 15 residues. Germline CDR1 is LNHDA and CDR2 is SQIVND (reference sequence). Trimming at V came to 3 bases and at J to 9 bases, leaving 10 bases not matched to a gene. CDR3 protein: CASSIGTRGGIEQFF. The CDR3 DNA reads as TGTGCCAGTAGTATCGGGACTAGGGGGGGTATTGAGCAGTTCTTC.

This chain joins TRBV10-2 and TRBJ1-1; D gene ambiguous. CDR1 and CDR2 (germline): WSHSY, SAAADI. There are 10 residues in the CDR3. Trimming shortened V by 4 bases and J by 8 bases, and 5 bases separated the two germline ends. The CDR3 loop reads CASSAGEAFF. In DNA form, the CDR3 reads TGCGCCAGCAGTGCGGGGGAAGCTTTCTTT.

This clone was picked up a small number of times. The same CDR3 arises from other DNA sequences in this sample as well. The J gene is TRBJ2-1, the V gene TRBV9; weak D call: TRBD1 (6 bases). Trimming stripped 3 bases from V and 0 bases from J, with 10 bases between. Germline CDR1 reads SGDLS; CDR2 reads YYNGEE. The CDR3 runs to 15 residues. The CDR3 region has the DNA TGTGCCAGCAGCGCCCAGGGGAACTCCTACAATGAGCAGTTCTTC. Protein product: CASSAQGNSYNEQFF.

This clone was counted a single time. CDR3 sequence reads: CASSRENQPQHF. CDR3 bases: TGTGCCAGCAGCCGAGAAAATCAGCCCCAGCATTTT. J is TRBJ1-5 and V is TRBV7-8; no clear D. The CDR3 consists of 12 residues. CDR1 SGHVS and CDR2 FQNEAQ come from the germline V gene. Trimming took 5 bases from V and 4 from J, leaving 6 bases between them.

The chain has TRBV5-4 and TRBJ1-1, with D perhaps TRBD1 (5 bases). Per germline, CDR1 SGHNT and CDR2 YYREEE (reference sequence). The CDR3 loop spans 14 amino acids. The V gene lost 4 bases and the J gene lost 2 bases, with 12 bases spanning the gap. As DNA, the CDR3 is TGTGCCAGCAGCGGAGGGACGGCAAACACTGAAGCTTTCTTT. Protein: CASSGGTANTEAFF.

The V gene is TRBV6-1, the J gene TRBJ2-3; 9 bases line up with TRBD1. Germline V gene data show CDR1 as MNHNS and CDR2 as SASEGT. After removal of 10 bases from V and 4 bases from J, the junction contained 12 bases not matched to a gene. The CDR3 sequence is 15 residues long. DNA for the CDR3: TGTGCCATCGAACACCGACAGGGGGGCGCAGATACGCAGTATTTT. It codes for CAIEHRQGGADTQYF.

This chain joins TRBV29-1 and TRBJ1-1; possible D gene TRBD1, 6 bases. The V end was cut by 0 bases, the J end by 5 bases, with 16 bases between. The germline V gene encodes CDR1 SQVTM and CDR2 ANQGSEA. The CDR3 length is 15 residues. In DNA form, the CDR3 reads TGCAGCGTTGAAGAACGTCCGCCTAGGGGGACTGAAGCTTTCTTT. Its protein is CSVEERPPRGTEAFF.

This clone is a singleton in its sample. The CDR3 sequence is CASTLEDRGHEQYF. For the CDR3, the DNA is TGCGCCAGCACCCTTGAGGACAGGGGCCACGAGCAGTACTTC. V gene TRBV23-1 combines with J gene TRBJ2-7; 9 positions agree with TRBD1. TRBV23-1 is an ORF, with its function uncertain. CDR3 size: 14 residues. V gave up 7 bases and J gave up 5 bases; unmatched junction bases: 9.

This sequence joins TRBV9 and TRBJ1-2; maybe TRBD1 (6 bases). V shed 0 bases and J shed 4 bases, with 16 bases lying between them. This CDR3 has 16 residues. Germline V gene lookup returns CDR1 SGDLS and CDR2 YYNGEE. CDR3 sequence (DNA): TGTGCCAGCAGCGTAGAGGGGACATCCCTAGTCTATGGCTACACCTTC. Translated, it gives CASSVEGTSLVYGYTF.

This sequence joins TRBV10-1 and TRBJ2-5; 8 bases line up with TRBD1. The CDR3 consists of 13 residues. Germline V gene sequence: CDR1 WNHNN, CDR2 SYGVQD (reference sequence). The J segment lost 3 bases and the V segment lost 8 bases, leaving 5 bases of the junction unmatched. The CDR3 reads CASSGTGEETQYF. CDR3 sequence (DNA): TGCGCCAGCTCAGGGACAGGTGAAGAGACCCAGTACTTC.

The chain couples TRBV19 to TRBJ2-1, with 9 bases identical to TRBD2. The CDR3 contains 17 residues. Germline V CDR1 and CDR2: LNHDA, SQIVND (reference sequence). Trimming at V came to 0 bases and at J to 4 bases, leaving 7 bases not matched to a gene. The CDR3 sequence is CASSIDRGGRDYNEQFF. The CDR3 region has the DNA TGTGCCAGTAGTATAGATCGGGGCGGGAGGGATTACAATGAGCAGTTCTTC.

The chain is built from TRBV15 and TRBJ2-3, with D possibly TRBD1 on 5 matching bases. The CDR3 covers 14 residues. Between the trimmed V and J ends, which lost 0 bases and 4 bases, there was a span of 8 bases. CDR1 and CDR2 from the germline V gene are LNHNV and YYDKDF (reference sequence). CDR3 residues: CATSRDQGSDTQYF. CDR3 nucleotides: TGTGCCACCAGCAGAGATCAGGGATCAGATACGCAGTATTTT.

V usage is TRBV28 and J usage is TRBJ1-1; D unresolved. Between the trimmed V and J ends, which lost 3 bases and 0 bases, there was a span of 8 bases. There are 14 residues in the CDR3. Germline V gene lookup returns CDR1 MDHEN and CDR2 SYDVKM. The CDR3, as DNA: TGTGCCAGCAGTTTTGGCTCAGTGAACACTGAAGCTTTCTTT. Protein: CASSFGSVNTEAFF. The whole variable domain, filled in from reference TRBV28 and TRBJ1-1, reads DVKVTQSSRYLVKRTGEKVFLECVQDMDHENMFWYRQDPGLGLRLIYFSYDVKMKEKGDIPEGYSVSREKKERFSLILESASTNQTSMYLCASSFGSVNTEAFFGQGTRLTVV.

This clone came up once. The V gene is TRBV2, the J gene TRBJ1-1, with D unclear. The CDR3 contains 13 residues. Germline CDR1 SNHLY, CDR2 FYNNEI. Trimming stripped 3 bases from V and 8 bases from J, with 13 bases between. The CDR3: CASSDRLNPEAFF. The DNA of the CDR3 is TGTGCCAGCAGTGATAGGTTGAACCCCGAAGCTTTCTTT.

The chain links TRBV5-4 to TRBJ2-1, with a tentative D call TRBD1 (7 bases). The V end lost 0 bases, the J end lost 6 bases, and 10 bases lay between the germline ends. Germline V gene sequence: CDR1 SGHNT, CDR2 YYREEE (reference sequence). The CDR3 length is 14 residues. The CDR3 DNA is TGTGCCAGCAGCTTGGACAGGGGAGGCAATGAGCAGTTCTTC. It specifies CASSLDRGGNEQFF.

The V and J genes are TRBV5-5 and TRBJ1-1; no definite D call. Germline V CDR1 and CDR2: SGHKS, YYEKEE (reference sequence). Trimming removed 7 bases from V and 3 bases from J, with 16 bases in between. The CDR3 has 14 residues. CDR3 DNA: TGTGCCAGCCGGTGGACTTATTCGGACACTGAAGCTTTCTTT. It translates to CASRWTYSDTEAFF.

A few counts support this clone. The rearrangement joins TRBV29-1 to TRBJ1-1; the match to TRBD1 covers 9 bases. The junction had 2 bases not matched to a gene; V was cut back by 3 bases and J by 0 bases. The CDR3 is 14 amino acids. Germline CDR1 and CDR2: SQVTM and ANQGSEA. CDR3 bases: TGCAGCGTTGAGGGACAGGGAATGAACACTGAAGCTTTCTTT. Translating gives CSVEGQGMNTEAFF.

This chain links TRBV30 with TRBJ1-5, with D tentatively TRBD1 (6 bases). The length of the CDR3 is 13 residues. Per germline, CDR1 GTSNPN and CDR2 SVGIG (reference sequence). V lost 7 bases and J 0 bases, leaving 10 bases between the germline ends. CDR3 protein: CAFQGYSNQPQHF. For the CDR3, the DNA is TGTGCCTTCCAGGGGTATAGCAATCAGCCCCAGCATTTT.

The gene calls are TRBV30 and TRBJ1-1; D is undetermined. Germline V gene lookup returns CDR1 GTSNPN and CDR2 SVGIG (reference sequence). V was clipped by 5 bases and J by 0 bases, with 13 bases between them. This CDR3 has 14 amino acids. CDR3 sequence: CAWGREGLNTEAFF. As DNA, the CDR3 is TGTGCCTGGGGACGGGAGGGCCTGAACACTGAAGCTTTCTTT.

The chain is built from TRBV4-1 and TRBJ2-7; TRBD2 matches 7 bases. CDR3 length: 17 amino acids. Unmatched junction bases numbered 12, after V lost 4 bases and J lost 0 bases. Germline CDR1 reads MGHRA; CDR2 reads YSYEKL. The CDR3 bases are TGCGCCAGCAGCCTCATGGGGGGGGGTCCTAGCTCCTACGAGCAGTACTTC. Its protein product is CASSLMGGGPSSYEQYF.